The entry below gives a single TCR beta chain sequence along with its context. Antigen: not known. This sample is drawn from a study of graft-versus-host responses after intestinal transplantation. The wider study: Among the recipients, transplants were multivisceral, liver-intestinal, or isolated intestinal. Each patient got anti-thymocyte globulin induction, then tacrolimus and steroids for about 3 years.

Overall study findings and caveats: Early after transplant, HvG declines were associated with peak levels of circulating GvH clones. The marrow of recipients harbored GvH clones, and ileum or blood showed some of them first.

Germline lookup yields CDR1 LNHDA and CDR2 SQIVND (reference sequence). This CDR3 is 13 amino acids long. Trimming shortened V by 2 bases and J by 3 bases, and 7 bases separated the two germline ends. Profiled with immunoSEQ multiplex PCR; TCRdb holds only in-frame clones, not every one. Of nearly 20,000 clones in the sample, 86% were seen once. The V call is TRBV19, the J call TRBJ1-1; perhaps TRBD1 as D (5 bases). Material: PBMCs, obtained less than 240 days after intestinal transplant. The receptor comes from a human patient who received an intestinal transplant, so some T cells may come from the graft donor. Written as DNA, the CDR3 is TGTGCCAGTAGTATACAGGGTGACACTGAAGCTTTCTTT. It specifies CASSIQGDTEAFF.